These 7 T cell receptor beta chains were sequenced from one sample in a study of blood T cell repertoires in COVID-19. The table came from immunoSEQ multiplex PCR; TCRdb's copy has only in-frame clones and leaves some out. The table shows about 160,000 clones, with 70% to 80% occurring only once. Sequencing was carried out using peripheral blood. The receptors stem from a woman aged 55-75 years with COVID-19, enrolled during active disease.

The rearrangement uses TRBV18 and TRBJ2-1, with D unclear. V lost 3 bases to trimming and J lost 7 bases, with 19 bases between them. Germline V gene data show CDR1 as KGHSH and CDR2 as LQKENI. This CDR3 is 16 amino acids long. CDR3 loop: CASSPNASPVKNEQFF. In nucleotides, the CDR3 is TGTGCCAGCTCACCGAACGCCTCCCCAGTAAAGAATGAGCAGTTCTTC.

The V gene is TRBV10-3, the J gene TRBJ2-5; D gene unclear. Germline-derived CDR1 and CDR2 are ENHRY and SYGVKD. Trimming took off 2 bases at V and 5 bases at J, with 9 bases between the two ends. The CDR3 is 13 residues long. In DNA form, the CDR3 reads TGTGCCATCAGTGAGCAACCCGGGGAGACCCAGTACTTC. Residues: CAISEQPGETQYF.

This chain connects TRBV18 to TRBJ2-7, with D tentatively TRBD1 (7 bases). Germline assignment: CDR1 KGHSH and CDR2 LQKENI. The CDR3 has 14 amino acids. The germline V and J ends were trimmed by 3 bases and 7 bases, with 16 bases remaining between them. The CDR3 loop reads CASSPRDSLREQYF. The CDR3 nucleotides are TGTGCCAGCTCACCGCGGGACAGCCTGCGGGAGCAGTACTTC.

The chain joins TRBV5-6 to TRBJ2-1; 9 bases agree with TRBD1. Germline CDR1 and CDR2: SGHDT and YYEEEE. J lost 4 bases, V lost 5 bases, and 13 bases had no gene match. The length of the CDR3 is 17 residues. Here the CDR3 reads CASSPTGTGNFYNEQFF. CDR3 nucleotides: TGTGCCAGCAGTCCCACCGGGACAGGGAATTTTTACAATGAGCAGTTCTTC.

The rearrangement joins TRBV5-1 to TRBJ2-4, with 15 bases identical to TRBD2. V lost 1 base to trimming and J lost 5 bases; unmatched junction nucleotides: 13. Germline CDR1 SGHRS, CDR2 YFSETQ. CDR3 length: 20 residues. This chain's CDR3 is CASSLFNLGTSGRSQNIQYF. DNA of the CDR3: TGCGCCAGCAGCTTGTTTAATTTGGGGACTAGCGGGAGGTCCCAAAACATTCAGTACTTC.

In its sample, this clone was seen once. The chain is built from TRBV2 and TRBJ2-1, with TRBD2 matching 14 bases. The CDR3 extends over 15 amino acids. Germline trimming cut 4 bases from V and 8 bases from J; bases unmatched to any gene: 4. Germline V gives CDR1 SNHLY, CDR2 FYNNEI. CDR3 residues: CASSGLAGGLDEQFF. The DNA for the CDR3 is TGTGCCAGCAGTGGACTAGCGGGGGGGCTCGATGAGCAGTTCTTC.

This clone appeared a single time. The genes are TRBV7-9 and TRBJ1-3; 7 nucleotides match TRBD1. The CDR3 covers 13 residues. Germline loops: CDR1 SEHNR, CDR2 FQNEAQ (reference sequence). With V trimmed by 5 bases and J by 4 bases, 2 bases remained unmatched. CDR3: CASSLGQGNTIYF. In DNA, the CDR3 is TGTGCCAGCAGCCTGGGACAGGGAAACACCATATATTTT.